The source of this T cell receptor (beta chain) is a study of OX40 agonist ivuxolimab in advanced cancers. For the study at large: Ivuxolimab, which is an agonistic anti-OX40 (CD134) antibody, was administered to the patients.

The method was immunoSEQ multiplex PCR; TCRdb's version includes in-frame clones alone and lacks a portion of them. The table shows roughly 60,000 clones, with 80% to 90% occurring only once. Blood specimens came from baseline, cycle 4 day 1, and cycle 7 day 1. The sequence derives from an adult with an advanced solid tumor such as melanoma, head and neck, liver or kidney cancer. The material was CD4+ or CD8+ T cells sorted from blood, obtained in a trial of the OX40 agonist ivuxolimab.

The CDR3 nucleotides read TGTGCCAGCAGTTTCGGTATGGCGGGCAATGAGCAGTTCTTC. Its protein product is CASSFGMAGNEQFF. J is TRBJ2-1 and V is TRBV27; TRBD2 is a possible D gene (5 bases). The CDR3 runs to 14 residues. Trimming removed 3 bases at V and 6 bases at J, with 12 bases between. Germline V gene sequence: CDR1 MNHEY, CDR2 SMNVEV (reference sequence).